A single sample gave rise to the 12 T cell receptor beta chains below, sequenced in a study of OX40 agonist ivuxolimab in advanced cancers. Produced via immunoSEQ multiplex PCR; TCRdb's table is partial and in-frame only. This table holds around 35,000 clones, roughly 87% found once. The material sequenced was CD4+ or CD8+ T cells sorted from blood, taken in a trial of the OX40 agonist ivuxolimab. These receptors came from an adult with an advanced solid tumor such as melanoma, head and neck, liver or kidney cancer.

CDR3 region: CASSGQLNTEAFF. The CDR3 nucleotides are TGTGCCAGCTCAGGACAGTTGAACACTGAAGCTTTCTTT. The chain has TRBV19 and TRBJ1-1, with D perhaps TRBD1 (6 bases). Trimming removed 9 bases at V and 0 bases at J, with 11 bases between. There are 13 residues in the CDR3. Germline V lookup: CDR1 LNHDA, CDR2 SQIVND (reference sequence).

CDR3 amino acids: CASSTGDPEAFF. In DNA form, the CDR3 reads TGTGCCAGTAGTACAGGGGACCCTGAAGCTTTCTTT. The V call is TRBV19, the J call TRBJ1-1, with TRBD1 as a possible D gene (6 bases). V was pared by 4 bases and J by 6 bases, with 9 bases between. Germline loops: CDR1 LNHDA, CDR2 SQIVND (reference sequence). The CDR3 has 12 amino acids. Combining the CDR3 with reference TRBV19 and TRBJ1-1 gives the whole variable domain DGGITQSPKYLFRKEGQNVTLSCEQNLNHDAMYWYRQDPGQGLRLIYYSQIVNDFQKGDIAEGYSVSREKKESFPLTVTSAQKNPTAFYLCASSTGDPEAFFGQGTRLTVV.

The rearrangement joins TRBV7-7 to TRBJ1-4; unclear D gene. V gave up 4 bases and J gave up 5 bases, with 17 bases separating them. CDR1 is SSHAT, CDR2 FNYEAQ, per germline (reference sequence). The CDR3 length is 16 residues. The CDR3 loop is CASSSVILKWNEKLFF. Here the CDR3 DNA reads TGTGCCAGCAGCTCCGTTATTCTGAAGTGGAATGAAAAACTGTTTTTT.

This clone was found a few times. This chain links TRBV7-9 with TRBJ2-2, with TRBD1 identical over 7 bases. V lost 8 bases and J lost 6; bases outside the gene matches: 6. This CDR3 is built from 13 residues. CDR1 is SEHNR, CDR2 FQNEAQ, per germline (reference sequence). This chain's CDR3 is CASRPGGSGELFF. DNA of the CDR3: TGTGCCAGCCGCCCAGGGGGATCCGGGGAGCTGTTTTTT.

The CDR3 region is CASSSSGNQPQHF. The DNA of the CDR3 is TGTGCCAGCAGTAGTTCAGGCAATCAGCCCCAGCATTTT. The chain has TRBV6-1 and TRBJ1-5, with no clear D. The CDR3 is made up of 13 amino acids. Germline assignment: CDR1 MNHNS and CDR2 SASEGT. Between the trimmed V and J ends, which lost 5 bases and 2 bases, there was a span of 7 bases.

The chain combines TRBV4-1 with TRBJ2-7, with a weak D call TRBD2 (6 bases). V was clipped by 1 base and J by 0 bases, with 10 bases between them. The germline V gene has CDR1 MGHRA and CDR2 YSYEKL. This CDR3 is 15 amino acids long. In DNA form, the CDR3 reads TGCGCCAGCAGCCAAGGTGGAGGGAGCTCCTACGAGCAGTACTTC. As protein: CASSQGGGSSYEQYF.

The chain recombines TRBV7-9 with TRBJ1-4, with D possibly TRBD1 on 6 matching bases. The CDR3 runs 16 residues. Trimming shortened V by 5 bases and J by 5 bases, and 18 bases separated the two germline ends. CDR1 and CDR2 (germline): SEHNR, FQNEAQ (reference sequence). The CDR3 DNA sequence: TGTGCCAGCAGCCACGGGACGCAGGGGTGGAATGAAAAACTGTTTTTT. Its translation is CASSHGTQGWNEKLFF.

The chain links TRBV4-1 to TRBJ2-3, with 8 bases identical to TRBD1. Trimming cost V 5 bases and J 6 bases; bases outside gene matches: 7. CDR3 length: 14 residues. CDR1 MGHRA and CDR2 YSYEKL come from the germline V gene. Here the CDR3 reads CASSYQGAGDTQYF. DNA of the CDR3: TGCGCCAGCAGCTATCAGGGGGCAGGTGATACGCAGTATTTT.

This chain joins TRBV10-2 and TRBJ2-5, with D perhaps matching TRBD1 (5 bases). Germline CDR1 and CDR2: WSHSY and SAAADI. The CDR3 has 14 amino acids. Between the trimmed V and J ends, which lost 3 bases and 5 bases, there was a span of 13 bases. CDR3 amino acids: CASSDQGIGETQYF. CDR3 bases: TGCGCCAGCAGTGATCAGGGAATCGGGGAGACCCAGTACTTC.

V and J are TRBV7-9 and TRBJ1-1, with no clear D. V lost 3 bases, J lost 0 bases, and 8 bases lay in between. The CDR3 runs 14 residues. The V gene's germline CDR1 is SEHNR and CDR2 FQNEAQ (reference sequence). The DNA for the CDR3 is TGTGCCAGCAGCTTGCAGAAGTTGAACACTGAAGCTTTCTTT. This gives the protein CASSLQKLNTEAFF.

This sequence joins TRBV27 and TRBJ1-2; D may be TRBD1 (6 bases). The CDR3 consists of 14 residues. CDR1 and CDR2 from the germline V gene are MNHEY and SMNVEV (reference sequence). V was cut by 6 bases and J by 4 bases, with 15 bases left in between. CDR3 sequence (DNA): TGTGCCAGCAGCCCCAGCGGGGGCGGCTATGGCTACACCTTC. It codes for CASSPSGGGYGYTF.

This chain joins TRBV9 and TRBJ2-3, with 11 bases lining up with TRBD2. The V segment lost 3 bases and the J segment 4 bases; nucleotides outside the gene matches: 7. The CDR3 extends over 16 amino acids. Germline V lookup: CDR1 SGDLS, CDR2 YYNGEE. The CDR3 DNA reads TGTGCCAGCAGCGCCGATAGCGGGGGGGCATCAGATACGCAGTATTTT. The encoded protein is CASSADSGGASDTQYF. Together with reference TRBV9 and TRBJ2-3, the CDR3 gives the full variable domain: DSGVTQTPKHLITATGQRVTLRCSPRSGDLSVYWYQQSLDQGLQFLIQYYNGEERAKGNILERFSAQQFPDLHSELNLSSLELGDSALYFCASSADSGGASDTQYFGPGTRLTVL.